This entry is about one T cell receptor (beta chain). The participants were between roughly 18 and 100 years old and came from 24 US areas. Membership in each cohort depended on participant-reported clinical history. This sample is part of a study of blood T cell repertoires in COVID-19. Overall study: Samples of COVID-19 (acute and convalescent) were obtained from the United States, Italy and Spain.

Sequenced by immunoSEQ multiplex PCR; TCRdb stores in-frame clones only, minus some. The table shows some 200,000 clones, with 70% to 90% occurring only once. This CDR3 comprises 18 residues. Sequences were obtained from PBMCs or T cells enriched from blood (not recorded which). This clonotype was obtained from a man aged 35-49 years who had recovered from COVID-19. The V and J genes are TRBV21-1 and TRBJ1-3; the table calls TRBD1, which could not be checked here. TRBV21-1 is reported as a pseudogene. The CDR3, as DNA: TGTGCCAGCAGCAAAGGGAACAGGGTTCCCACCTCTGGAAACACCATATATTTT. This encodes CASSKGNRVPTSGNTIYF.